This T cell receptor (beta chain) was recorded in a study of T-cell reconstitution after alpha-beta-depleted transplantation in children. Study-level results: Several hundred expanded graft clones reportedly were the source of alpha-beta T cells about two months after transplant. Some patients' high day-60 TCRbeta diversity was traced to surviving recipient T cells and thymic progenitors. By one year post-transplant, T-cell counts and diversity largely arose from T cells that were newly produced.

This clonotype occurred a few times. The antigen is unknown. Germline V gene lookup returns CDR1 SQVTM and CDR2 ANQGSEA. This CDR3 spans 13 amino acids. V shed 2 bases and J 3 bases; nucleotides not matched to a gene: 1. Unique molecular identifiers tagged the TCRbeta library. Using its own MiXCR run on the PCR reads, TCRdb lists one record per CDR3 protein. Of approximately 520,000 distinct CDR3 sequences listed, more than 9.5% are singletons. V gene TRBV29-1 combines with J gene TRBJ2-7; 10 bases agree with TRBD2. This TCR was sampled from a female patient aged 2 to 10 who had a stem cell transplant for aplastic anemia, so the T cells may come from the graft donor. This sample comprised PBMCs, mostly from graft donor cells, obtained 180 days after TCRalphabeta/CD19-depleted stem cell transplant. The CDR3: CSVESSGGYEQYF. The DNA of the CDR3 is TGCAGCGTTGAATCTAGCGGGGGCTACGAGCAGTACTTC.